Reported below is one TCR beta chain. These data belong to a study of blood T cell repertoires in COVID-19. The CDR3 length is 15 residues. The germline CDR1 and CDR2 sequences are SGDLS and YYNGEE. V was cut by 0 bases and J by 2 bases, with 11 bases left in between. Produced via immunoSEQ multiplex PCR; TCRdb's table is partial and in-frame only. The sample consists of a few hundred thousand clones, roughly 90% of them appearing once. This receptor was identified in a young woman who had been exposed to COVID-19. The chain employs TRBV9 and TRBJ1-1; D is undetermined. The sample taken for sequencing was PBMCs or T cells enriched from blood (not recorded which). The CDR3 spells CASSVGLGANTEAFF. Here the CDR3 DNA reads TGTGCCAGCAGCGTAGGGTTAGGAGCCAACACTGAAGCTTTCTTT.